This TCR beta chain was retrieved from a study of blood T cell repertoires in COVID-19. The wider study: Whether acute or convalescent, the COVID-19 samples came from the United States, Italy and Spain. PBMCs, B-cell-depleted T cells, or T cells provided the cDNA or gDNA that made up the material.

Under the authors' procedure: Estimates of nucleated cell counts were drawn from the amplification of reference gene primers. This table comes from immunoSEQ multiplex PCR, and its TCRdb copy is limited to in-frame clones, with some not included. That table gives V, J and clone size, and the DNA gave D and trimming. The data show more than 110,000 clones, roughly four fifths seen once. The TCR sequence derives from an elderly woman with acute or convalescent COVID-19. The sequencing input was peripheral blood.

CDR3 protein: CASSMGQGAYEQYF. The DNA for the CDR3 is TGTGCCAGTAGTATGGGTCAGGGGGCCTACGAGCAGTACTTC. The chain employs TRBV19 and TRBJ2-7; 7 nucleotides match TRBD1. The CDR3 is 14 amino acids. Germline-derived CDR1 and CDR2 are LNHDA and SQIVND (reference sequence). The V and J ends lost 3 bases and 2 bases, in that order; junction bases with no gene match: 4.